This TCR beta chain appears in the sequencing data of a study of control samples from healthy donors and cancer patients. Assay: immunoSEQ multiplex PCR; the TCRdb copy retains only in-frame clones and omits some. The sample yields 140,000 to 150,000 clones, more than 85% seen once. V was cut by 3 bases and J by 0 bases, with 9 bases left in between. This CDR3 has 14 residues. Per the germline V gene, CDR1 is SGHDT and CDR2 is YYEEEE. Sequencing was performed on blood. The V and J genes are TRBV5-6 and TRBJ2-5; D call uncertain. The receptor comes from a man between 18 and 29 years old in good health. CDR3 region: CASSSVHYQETQYF. CDR3 in DNA: TGTGCCAGCAGCTCCGTACACTACCAAGAGACCCAGTACTTC.